This TCR beta chain was captured in a study of tissue T cells after allogeneic stem cell transplantation. Study conclusions and caveats: Within patients, tissue anatomy strongly shaped TCR repertoire composition. Across patients, clones rarely overlapped, yet motif clusters were shared tissue-specifically.

Germline CDR1 and CDR2: MNHEY and SVGAGI. The ends lost 6 bases at V and 4 bases at J; junction bases unmatched: 3. There are 13 residues in the CDR3. A note on this clone: Antigen unknown.

TCRbeta CDR3 was sequenced at survey depth with template counts. Repertoires were generated with immunoSEQ multiplex PCR, while TCRdb's copy carries only in-frame clones and drops some. The data show 5,000 to 6,500 clones, around three fifths seen once. The sample was duodenum tissue, taken at autopsy. This clonotype was obtained from a woman aged 18 to 55 with breast cancer. The chain uses TRBV6-5 and TRBJ1-2, with 9 positions matching TRBD1. The CDR3 DNA follows: TGTGCCAGCAGCGAGACAGGGGGCTATGGCTACACCTTC. This gives the protein CASSETGGYGYTF.